This is a list of T cell receptor beta chains from one sample in a study of blood T cell repertoires in COVID-19. Sequenced by immunoSEQ multiplex PCR; TCRdb stores in-frame clones only, minus some. The profile shows about 180,000 clones, 85% to 90% of them singletons. The sample taken for sequencing was PBMCs or T cells enriched from blood (not recorded which). The source is a woman in her forties with acute COVID-19. The CDR3 runs from the conserved cysteine through the conserved F or W. Each record gives: D gene, clone size, CDR3 length, V gene, J gene, CDR3 DNA, CDR3 protein. The D gene is left open where the match is weak. For some rows the clone size is stated as once, few or many, or as a class when expanded; others skip it.

TRBD2	.	17	TRBV3-1/TRBV3-2	TRBJ2-3	TGTGCCAGCAGCCAAGGTCTAGCGGGAGAGAGGGGGGATACGCAGTATTTT	CASSQGLAGERGDTQYF
.	few	15	TRBV14	TRBJ2-3	TGTGCCAGCAGCCATTTGACAGGTTTCACAGATACGCAGTATTTT	CASSHLTGFTDTQYF
.	.	15	TRBV2	TRBJ1-6	TGTGCCAGCAGTCAGAACAGGGATGCCCTGTCACCCCTCCACTTT	CASSQNRDALSPLHF
TRBD2	.	19	TRBV7-2	TRBJ2-3	TGTGCCAGCAGCTTCTACTTAGCGGGAGGGCCTGTAAGCACAGATACGCAGTATTTT	CASSFYLAGGPVSTDTQYF
.	.	16	TRBV28	TRBJ2-2	TGTGCCAGCAGTTTATTGGGCACAGCTAACACCGGGGAGCTGTTTTTT	CASSLLGTANTGELFF
.	.	15	TRBV5-1	TRBJ2-4	TGCGCCAGCAGCTTGGCCGCAGGGGTTAGTGGCATTCAGTACTTC	CASSLAAGVSGIQYF
.	.	12	TRBV7-9	TRBJ1-5	TGTGCCAGCACCCGAGATAATCAGCCCCAGCATTTT	CASTRDNQPQHF
TRBD2	.	17	TRBV5-4	TRBJ2-1	TGTGCCAGCAGCGACCCCGGGACTAGCGGGAGAGGGAATGAGCAGTTCTTC	CASSDPGTSGRGNEQFF
TRBD1	.	16	TRBV10-2	TRBJ1-6	TGCGCCAGCCACGACAGGGTGAGCTCCTATAATTCACCCCTCCACTTT	CASHDRVSSYNSPLHF
.	.	14	TRBV21-1	TRBJ2-5	TGTGCCAGCCGACTTAGGGGTTTCGCGGAGACCCAGTACTTC	CASRLRGFAETQYF
.	.	12	TRBV7-9	TRBJ1-6	TGTGCCAGCAGCTTGACAAATTCACCCCTCCACTTT	CASSLTNSPLHF
TRBD1	.	13	TRBV6-5	TRBJ2-7	TGTGCCAGCAGCCTACAGGGGGCGGACGAGCAGTACTTC	CASSLQGADEQYF
TRBD1	once	13	TRBV28	TRBJ2-7	TGTGCCACCCAGACAGGGGTTAACTGGGAGCAGTACTTC	CATQTGVNWEQYF
.	.	15	TRBV19	TRBJ2-1	TGTGCCAGTACCTCATCGACTAGTTTTGGCAATGAGCAGTTCTTC	CASTSSTSFGNEQFF
.	.	15	TRBV6-5	TRBJ1-5	TGTGCCAGCAGTCGACGGGAGAGGAGCAATCAGCCCCAGCATTTT	CASSRRERSNQPQHF
.	.	15	TRBV5-1	TRBJ2-3	TGCGCCAGCAGCTTGGAGTGGGCTAGCACAGATACGCAGTATTTT	CASSLEWASTDTQYF
.	.	12	TRBV3-1/TRBV3-2	TRBJ2-7	TGTGCCAGCAGCCCGGGTCTGTACGAGCAGTACTTC	CASSPGLYEQYF
.	once	16	TRBV7-2	TRBJ2-3	TGTGCCAGCAGCTTAGACAGGCCGTCTAGCACAGATACGCAGTATTTT	CASSLDRPSSTDTQYF
.	.	12	TRBV12-3/TRBV12-4	TRBJ2-7	TGTGCCAGCAGTTTAGGACTAGTAAAGCAGTACTTC	CASSLGLVKQYF
TRBD2	.	19	TRBV11-2	TRBJ2-1	TGTGCCAGCAGCCCCCTTGGGCTTTATAGCGGGGGGGCCTACAATGAGCAGTTCTTC	CASSPLGLYSGGAYNEQFF
.	.	17	TRBV6-1	TRBJ1-5	TGTGCCAGCAGTGAATCCCAGTATAGACAACCTCGTCAGCCCCAGCATTTT	CASSESQYRQPRQPQHF
.	once	15	TRBV6-4	TRBJ2-1	TGTGCCAGCACTCAAGGCGGGGCCAATAACAATGAGCAGTTCTTC	CASTQGGANNNEQFF
.	.	14	TRBV5-6	TRBJ2-3	TGTGCCAGCAGTACAGGGCGTAGCACAGATACGCAGTATTTT	CASSTGRSTDTQYF
.	.	15	TRBV5-6	TRBJ1-6	TGTGCCAGCAGCTTGATGGGTCCTAGTAATTCACCCCTCCACTTT	CASSLMGPSNSPLHF
TRBD2	.	20	TRBV15	TRBJ2-1	TGTGCCACCAGCAGAGATTCAGCCGACTGGGGACTAGCGGGAGTTAATGAGCAGTTCTTC	CATSRDSADWGLAGVNEQFF
TRBD1	few	13	TRBV28	TRBJ1-2	TGTGCCAGCAGTTCCCGACAGGGCTCTGGCTACACCTTC	CASSSRQGSGYTF
.	.	14	TRBV7-2	TRBJ2-1	TGTGCCAGCAGCTCATGGACAGTATACAATGAGCAGTTCTTC	CASSSWTVYNEQFF
.	.	14	TRBV19	TRBJ1-5	TGTGCCAGTACGCGACGGGTTAGCAATCAGCCCCAGCATTTT	CASTRRVSNQPQHF
.	.	15	TRBV28	TRBJ2-2	TGTGCCAGTTACCCCCCGACAGTGAACACCGGGGAGCTGTTTTTT	CASYPPTVNTGELFF
.	.	15	TRBV11-2	TRBJ1-6	TGTGCCAGCACGCGGCGGGGAAGTTATAATTCACCCCTCCACTTT	CASTRRGSYNSPLHF
TRBD2	once	18	TRBV6-1	TRBJ2-5	TGTGCCAGCAGTGAATTGATAGCGGGAGGGAGTATAAAAGAGACCCAGTACTTC	CASSELIAGGSIKETQYF